This T cell receptor (beta chain) was documented in a study of beta chain features in type 1 diabetes. Study findings and constraints: Lower insertion and higher deletion counts appeared at VDJ junctions in type 1 diabetes patients.

This clone occurred a few times. Its cognate antigen is unknown. The same CDR3 can be traced to other DNA sequences in this sample. Germline CDR1 and CDR2: SGHTA and FQGNSA. The CDR3 is 13 residues long. V was clipped by 1 base and J by 4 bases, with 5 bases between them. The sequenced template was cDNA made from the entire isolated RNA. Assay: immunoSEQ multiplex PCR; the TCRdb copy retains only in-frame clones and omits some. This sample has hundreds of thousands of clones; roughly a sixth occur once, and the top ten carry about 0.097%. Naive, central memory, regulatory and stem cell-like memory cells within the CD4+ compartment were sorted using CD45RO/CCR7/CD25/CD127/CD95/CD27. Each sorted fraction was over 95% pure.

Sequencing input: naive CD4+ T cells from blood. The chain is built from TRBV7-2 and TRBJ1-5; no firm D call. The clonotype was recovered from a young man in good health. The CDR3 DNA sequence: TGTGCCAGCAGCTTAGGTTGGAATCAGCCCCAGCATTTT. It codes for CASSLGWNQPQHF.